Reported below is one T cell receptor beta chain. What it recognizes is unknown. The data were obtained in a study of neurological immune-mediated disorders. Study conclusions and caveats: The level of TCR clonal expansion was highest in patients with HTLV-1-associated myelopathy and lowest in multiple sclerosis, where it fell below the level seen in healthy controls.

This CDR3 contains 13 residues. V lost 6 bases, J lost 6 bases, and 12 bases lay in between. The germline V gene encodes CDR1 MNHEY and CDR2 SMNVEV (reference sequence). TCRdb re-called the 5' RACE reads with MiXCR, one entry per CDR3 protein. The data contain 31,000 or so distinct CDR3 sequences, about 1.6% of them singletons. The TCR comes from a woman in her twenties or thirties with multiple sclerosis. The genes are TRBV27 and TRBJ2-1; no clear D. The sequenced material came from PBMCs. The CDR3 reads CASRLTTFNEQFF. Written as DNA, the CDR3 is TGTGCCAGCAGACTTACAACCTTCAATGAGCAGTTCTTC.